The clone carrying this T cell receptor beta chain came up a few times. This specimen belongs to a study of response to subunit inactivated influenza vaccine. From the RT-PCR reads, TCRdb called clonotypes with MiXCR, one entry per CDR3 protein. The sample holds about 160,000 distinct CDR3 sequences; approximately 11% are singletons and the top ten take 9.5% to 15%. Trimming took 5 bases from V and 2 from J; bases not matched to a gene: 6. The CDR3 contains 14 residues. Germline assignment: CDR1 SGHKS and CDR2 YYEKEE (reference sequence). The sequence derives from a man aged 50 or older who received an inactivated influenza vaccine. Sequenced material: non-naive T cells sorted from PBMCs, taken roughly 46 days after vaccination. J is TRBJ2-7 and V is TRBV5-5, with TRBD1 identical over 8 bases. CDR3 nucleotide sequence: TGTGCCAGCAGGACCGGGACAGGACCCTACGAGCAGTACTTC. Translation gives CASRTGTGPYEQYF.